Below, 31 T cell receptor beta chains from the same sample are listed, as sequenced in a study of identical twins. From the 5' RACE reads, TCRdb called clonotypes with MiXCR, one entry per CDR3 protein. The table lists 410,000 or so distinct CDR3 sequences, around 18% of them singletons. Sequencing was carried out using naive T cells sorted from blood. These receptors came from a man aged 50 to 59 in good health.

This clonotype was detected ten times or more. The gene calls are TRBV20-1 and TRBJ2-1; 10 bases fit TRBD2. Germline CDR1 and CDR2: DFQATT and SNEGSKA (reference sequence). This CDR3 has 17 residues. The V segment lost 0 bases and the J segment 7 bases; nucleotides outside the gene matches: 12. Here the CDR3 DNA reads TGCAGTGCTAGAGATGCCCGCGCTAGCGGGAGCTCAAATGAGCAGTTCTTC. This translates into CSARDARASGSSNEQFF.

The genes are TRBV29-1 and TRBJ1-3; tentatively, D is TRBD1 (5 bases). This CDR3 contains 14 residues. Between the trimmed V and J ends, which lost 6 bases and 0 bases, there was a span of 12 bases. CDR1 and CDR2 from the germline V gene are SQVTM and ANQGSEA. CDR3 sequence reads: CSVSRDPSGNTIYF. DNA of the CDR3: TGCAGCGTCTCCCGGGACCCCTCTGGAAACACCATATATTTT. The full variable domain, with the rest looked up from reference TRBV29-1 and TRBJ1-3, is SAVISQKPSRDICQRGTSLTIQCQVDSQVTMMFWYRQQPGQSLTLIATANQGSEATYESGFVIDKFPISRPNLTFSTLTVSNMSPEDSSIYLCSVSRDPSGNTIYFGEGSWLTVV.

This clonotype appeared a single time. This chain connects TRBV20-1 to TRBJ2-7; tentatively, D is TRBD1 (6 bases). Germline CDR1 is DFQATT and CDR2 is SNEGSKA (reference sequence). Trimming took off 7 bases at V and 2 bases at J, with 15 bases between the two ends. This CDR3 contains 13 residues. The CDR3 DNA sequence: TGCAGTGTCTTGGACAGTAAAACCTACGAGCAGTACTTC. Amino acid sequence: CSVLDSKTYEQYF.

V gene TRBV20-1 combines with J gene TRBJ1-6, with D unclear. V lost 0 bases and J lost 6, with 9 bases in between. The CDR3 totals 14 residues. The V gene's germline CDR1 is DFQATT and CDR2 SNEGSKA (reference sequence). The CDR3 DNA reads as TGCAGTGCTAGAGAGTCCAGTACTAATTCACCCCTCCACTTT. As protein: CSARESSTNSPLHF.

V usage is TRBV7-8 and J usage is TRBJ2-5; 12 nucleotides match TRBD2. Germline V gene lookup returns CDR1 SGHVS and CDR2 FQNEAQ. V shed 4 bases and J 1 base; nucleotides not matched to a gene: 4. The CDR3 has 16 amino acids. CDR3 loop: CASSSTSGGVQETQYF. In nucleotides, the CDR3 is TGTGCCAGCAGCTCGACTAGCGGGGGAGTCCAAGAGACCCAGTACTTC.

This clonotype has a count of ten or more. This sequence joins TRBV20-1 and TRBJ2-7; possibly TRBD1 for D (7 bases). There are 13 residues in the CDR3. V lost 2 bases to trimming and J lost 2 bases, with 10 bases between them. Germline CDR1 DFQATT, CDR2 SNEGSKA (reference sequence). Written as DNA, the CDR3 is TGCAGTGCTAGACAGGGGGGAACCTACGAGCAGTACTTC. It translates to CSARQGGTYEQYF.

This clonotype was seen many times. The chain couples TRBV28 to TRBJ2-5; D possibly corresponds to TRBD2 (7 bases). This CDR3 has 16 residues. Trimming removed 5 bases at V and 6 bases at J, with 22 bases between. Germline CDR1 is MDHEN and CDR2 is SYDVKM. In nucleotides, the CDR3 is TGTGCCAGCAGTCCTTTTGGGGGGGGCGCCCCCCAGACCCAGTACTTC. Translating gives CASSPFGGGAPQTQYF.

This clonotype was counted between two and nine times. The chain couples TRBV6-5 to TRBJ2-7; 7 nucleotides align to TRBD1. This CDR3 has 15 amino acids. The germline V gene encodes CDR1 MNHEY and CDR2 SVGAGI. After removal of 2 bases from V and 3 bases from J, the junction contained 7 bases not matched to a gene. The CDR3 DNA follows: TGTGCCAGCAGTTACGAGGGGGCGACCTACTACGAGCAGTACTTC. It specifies CASSYEGATYYEQYF.

This clonotype appeared a few times. As DNA, the CDR3 is TGTGCCAGCAGTTGGGCGGTACAAGAGACCCAGTACTTC. Protein sequence: CASSWAVQETQYF. The chain combines TRBV12-3 or TRBV12-4 with TRBJ2-5; D is uncertain. This CDR3 region has 13 residues. V dropped 4 bases and J dropped 2 bases, with 8 bases sitting between them.

The table lists this clonotype with a few counts. The chain combines TRBV4-3 with TRBJ1-2; the D gene is possibly TRBD1 (5 bases). CDR1 and CDR2 from the germline V gene are LGHNA and YSLEER. The CDR3 has 12 amino acids. V shed 5 bases and J shed 7 bases, with 11 bases lying between them. The CDR3 sequence is CASSARDGGYTF. The CDR3 DNA reads as TGCGCCAGCAGCGCGCGGGACGGTGGCTACACCTTC.

The V and J genes are TRBV28 and TRBJ2-4; the D gene is possibly TRBD2 (6 bases). CDR1 MDHEN and CDR2 SYDVKM come from the germline V gene. The CDR3 has 16 amino acids. Trimming cost V 2 bases and J 0 bases, with 11 bases left between them. In DNA, the CDR3 is TGTGCCAGCAGTTTACGGGGGAAACTAGCCAAAAACATTCAGTACTTC. Amino acids: CASSLRGKLAKNIQYF. Combining the CDR3 with reference TRBV28 and TRBJ2-4 gives the whole variable domain DVKVTQSSRYLVKRTGEKVFLECVQDMDHENMFWYRQDPGLGLRLIYFSYDVKMKEKGDIPEGYSVSREKKERFSLILESASTNQTSMYLCASSLRGKLAKNIQYFGAGTRLSVL.

J is TRBJ1-1 and V is TRBV29-1, with D possibly matching TRBD1 (5 bases). The CDR3 consists of 14 residues. V lost 5 bases and J 3 bases, leaving 16 bases between the germline ends. Germline-derived CDR1 and CDR2 are SQVTM and ANQGSEA. CDR3 amino acids: CSVNQGGWYTEAFF. The CDR3 nucleotides read TGCAGCGTTAACCAGGGAGGATGGTACACTGAAGCTTTCTTT.

The chain couples TRBV3-1 to TRBJ2-3, with D perhaps matching TRBD2 (6 bases). Germline CDR1 and CDR2: LGHDT and YNNKEL (reference sequence). Trimming pared 3 bases from V and 1 base from J, leaving 14 bases between. The CDR3 has 16 amino acids. Here the CDR3 reads CASSHNKGTGTDTQYF. The CDR3 region has the DNA TGTGCCAGCAGCCATAACAAGGGGACTGGCACAGATACGCAGTATTTT.

This clonotype has a count of ten or more. The chain combines TRBV20-1 with TRBJ1-2, with D perhaps TRBD1 (5 bases). Germline CDR1 and CDR2: DFQATT and SNEGSKA (reference sequence). The V end lost 6 bases, the J end lost 3 bases, and 14 bases lay between the germline ends. This CDR3 has 13 residues. The CDR3 here is CSAAAGTDYGYTF. The CDR3 coding sequence is TGCAGTGCGGCCGCGGGGACCGACTATGGCTACACCTTC.

The J gene is TRBJ2-3, the V gene TRBV4-2; 7 nucleotides align to TRBD1. The CDR3 contains 17 residues. Germline trimming cut 5 bases from V and 6 bases from J; bases unmatched to any gene: 17. Looked up from germline, CDR1 is LGHNA and CDR2 is YNFKEQ. The CDR3 is CASSDPFATGWVDTQYF. CDR3 DNA sequence: TGTGCCAGCAGCGACCCCTTCGCGACAGGGTGGGTGGATACGCAGTATTTT.

This clonotype was picked up many times. The chain employs TRBV4-3 and TRBJ2-6; D remains ambiguous. Germline CDR1 is LGHNA and CDR2 is YSLEER. V lost 1 base to trimming and J lost 2 bases, with 9 bases between them. The CDR3 consists of 16 residues. The chain's CDR3 is CASSQVERPGANVLTF. CDR3 DNA sequence: TGCGCCAGCAGCCAAGTAGAACGGCCTGGGGCCAACGTCCTGACTTTC.

This clonotype has at least ten counts. The chain has TRBV29-1 and TRBJ1-2; 8 nucleotides line up with TRBD1. V gave up 6 bases and J gave up 4 bases; unmatched junction bases: 10. The CDR3 extends over 14 amino acids. Germline V gene lookup returns CDR1 SQVTM and CDR2 ANQGSEA. The CDR3 spells CSVGQGGIFYGYTF. CDR3 nucleotides: TGCAGCGTAGGACAGGGAGGAATCTTCTATGGCTACACCTTC.

Concerning this clonotype: The conserved phenylalanine or tryptophan is not found at the CDR3 terminus, so this likely reflects a read error. The rearrangement links TRBV15 to TRBJ2-5; unclear D gene. V gave up 1 base and J gave up 2 bases, with 8 bases separating them. From germline, CDR1 is LNHNV and CDR2 YYDKDF (reference sequence). The CDR3 is made up of 14 amino acids. CDR3 amino acids: CATSRGVEQETQYL. The DNA for the CDR3 is TGTGCCACCAGCAGAGGTGTCGAACAAGAGACCCAGTACCTC.

The rearrangement joins TRBV6-1 to TRBJ1-3; 7 bases agree with TRBD1. CDR3 length equals 17 residues. Looked up from germline, CDR1 is MNHNS and CDR2 is SASEGT. The junction had 12 bases not matched to a gene; V was cut back by 5 bases and J by 2 bases. CDR3 nucleotides: TGTGCCAGCAGTCCCGAACAGCGACAGGGAACTGGAAACACCATATATTTT. It codes for CASSPEQRQGTGNTIYF.

This clonotype was detected ten times or more. V gene TRBV19 combines with J gene TRBJ2-6; a possible D gene is TRBD2 (5 bases). CDR3 length: 17 residues. Germline CDR1 is LNHDA and CDR2 is SQIVND (reference sequence). Trimming took 4 bases from V and 4 from J, leaving 17 bases between them. Here the CDR3 reads CASSTGLPQRGANVLTF. The CDR3 DNA reads TGTGCCAGTAGTACAGGACTGCCGCAGCGGGGGGCCAACGTCCTGACTTTC.

The rearrangement links TRBV25-1 to TRBJ1-4; 7 bases match TRBD1. J lost 2 bases, V lost 3 bases, and 3 bases had no gene match. This CDR3 has 15 amino acids. Germline V CDR1 and CDR2: MGHDK, SYGVNS. The CDR3 bases are TGTGCCAGCAGTGACCTGACAGGGACTAATGAAAAACTGTTTTTT. This sequence encodes CASSDLTGTNEKLFF.

The V and J genes are TRBV5-1 and TRBJ2-1, with D possibly matching TRBD1 (6 bases). Germline V gives CDR1 SGHRS, CDR2 YFSETQ. V was pared by 1 base and J by 2 bases, with 13 bases between. This CDR3 contains 16 residues. The CDR3 protein is CASSLISGGAYNEQFF. CDR3 nucleotides: TGCGCCAGCAGCTTGATATCTGGGGGCGCCTACAATGAGCAGTTCTTC.

This clonotype was recorded once. This chain links TRBV3-1 with TRBJ2-7; the match to TRBD1 covers 7 bases. Looked up from germline, CDR1 is LGHDT and CDR2 is YNNKEL (reference sequence). Unmatched junction bases numbered 3, after V lost 4 bases and J lost 6 bases. The CDR3 loop spans 12 amino acids. The CDR3 region has the DNA TGTGCCAGCAGCCCAGGGACAGCCGAGCAGTACTTC. Its translation is CASSPGTAEQYF.

In this sample, this clonotype turned up a few times. V usage is TRBV6-4 and J usage is TRBJ2-3, with D possibly matching TRBD2 (5 bases). Per the germline V gene, CDR1 is MRHNA and CDR2 is SNTAGT. This CDR3 comprises 13 residues. Trimming pared 4 bases from V and 5 bases from J, leaving 10 bases between. CDR3 DNA: TGTGCCAGCAGTGGGACTTCCCGAGATACGCAGTATTTT. Translating it yields CASSGTSRDTQYF.

This clonotype was seen more than once but under ten times. The J gene is TRBJ2-5, the V gene TRBV5-1, with 15 bases identical to TRBD2. Germline V gene lookup returns CDR1 SGHRS and CDR2 YFSETQ. The CDR3 extends over 19 amino acids. The V segment lost 0 bases and the J segment 4 bases; nucleotides outside the gene matches: 10. CDR3 sequence reads: CASSLVRTSGGALGETQYF. CDR3 DNA sequence: TGCGCCAGCAGCTTGGTCCGGACTAGCGGGGGGGCCTTGGGAGAGACCCAGTACTTC.

V gene TRBV7-6 combines with J gene TRBJ2-1; TRBD2 matches at 8 bases. Germline CDR1 SGHVS, CDR2 FNYEAQ. The CDR3 extends over 16 amino acids. Losses at the gene ends were 4 bases for V and 9 bases for J; bases not matched to a gene: 14. The CDR3 loop is CASSSGGLGSISEQFF. The CDR3 DNA reads TGTGCCAGCAGCTCCGGGGGACTAGGTAGTATTAGTGAGCAGTTCTTC.

This clonotype has at least ten counts. The chain is built from TRBV28 and TRBJ2-5; 7 bases are a match to TRBD1. V shed 5 bases, J shed 5 bases, and the junction held 14 bases outside the gene matches. The CDR3 sequence is 16 residues long. CDR1 is MDHEN and CDR2 is SYDVKM in the germline V gene. CDR3 region: CASSKRTGRGWETQYF. CDR3 in DNA: TGTGCCAGCAGTAAGAGGACAGGAAGAGGGTGGGAGACCCAGTACTTC.

This clonotype was observed a few times. The chain couples TRBV6-5 to TRBJ2-3; 10 nucleotides line up with TRBD2. This CDR3 contains 16 residues. After removal of 0 bases from V and 4 bases from J, the junction contained 4 bases not matched to a gene. CDR1 MNHEY and CDR2 SVGAGI come from the germline V gene. The CDR3 sequence: CASSYSIAGGSDTQYF. The CDR3 nucleotides read TGTGCCAGCAGTTACTCGATAGCGGGAGGTTCAGATACGCAGTATTTT.

The chain recombines TRBV10-3 with TRBJ2-1, with 15 bases lining up with TRBD2. The ends lost 4 bases at V and 8 bases at J; junction bases unmatched: 6. The CDR3 length is 16 residues. Germline loops: CDR1 ENHRY, CDR2 SYGVKD. Written as DNA, the CDR3 is TGTGCCATCAGTGCGCCAGGGACTAGCGGGAGGCATGAGCAGTTCTTC. As protein: CAISAPGTSGRHEQFF.

The chain carries TRBV10-3 and TRBJ2-2; tentatively, D is TRBD1 (5 bases). Germline-derived CDR1 and CDR2 are ENHRY and SYGVKD. Trimming pared 10 bases from V and 3 bases from J, leaving 9 bases between. The CDR3 has 12 amino acids. The DNA for the CDR3 is TGTGCCACGCAGGGCCACACCGGGGAGCTGTTTTTT. This gives the protein CATQGHTGELFF.

The rearrangement uses TRBV12-3 or TRBV12-4 and TRBJ1-2, with D unclear. This CDR3 contains 14 residues. The V gene lost 0 bases and the J gene lost 6 bases, with 11 bases spanning the gap. CDR3 amino acids: CASSLAQEKNGYTF. For the CDR3, the DNA is TGTGCCAGCAGTTTAGCGCAGGAAAAGAATGGCTACACCTTC.